These 28 T cell receptor beta chains originate from one sample sequenced in a study of OX40 agonist ivuxolimab in advanced cancers. Data came from immunoSEQ multiplex PCR; TCRdb stores just in-frame clones and leaves some out. The table has approximately 75,000 clones, more than 70% seen once. Sequences were derived from CD4+ or CD8+ T cells sorted from blood, sampled in a trial of the OX40 agonist ivuxolimab. The receptors here all came from an adult with an advanced solid tumor such as melanoma, head and neck, liver or kidney cancer.

The J gene is TRBJ2-3, the V gene TRBV28; D unclear. V lost 5 bases and J lost 0, with 18 bases in between. The CDR3 contains 17 residues. Germline assignment: CDR1 MDHEN and CDR2 SYDVKM. The CDR3: CASSPAPLIFSTDTQYF. CDR3 DNA: TGTGCCAGCAGTCCCGCCCCCCTCATCTTTAGCACAGATACGCAGTATTTT.

V usage is TRBV4-1 and J usage is TRBJ2-7, with TRBD1 identical over 7 bases. Germline V gene data show CDR1 as MGHRA and CDR2 as YSYEKL. J was trimmed by 3 bases and V by 0 bases; bases with no gene match: 8. This CDR3 contains 16 residues. The CDR3 reads CASSQEATGSIYEQYF. For the CDR3, the DNA is TGCGCCAGCAGCCAAGAAGCGACAGGGAGTATCTACGAGCAGTACTTC.

The chain employs TRBV2 and TRBJ1-2; 12 bases line up with TRBD1. Germline assignment: CDR1 SNHLY and CDR2 FYNNEI. This CDR3 region has 19 residues. The V segment lost 6 bases and the J segment 2 bases; nucleotides outside the gene matches: 16. CDR3 DNA: TGTGCCAGCAGCCGAATCTACCGGGACAGGGGGCGAAGAAACTATGGCTACACCTTC. Amino acids: CASSRIYRDRGRRNYGYTF.

The chain joins TRBV10-3 to TRBJ1-3, with D possibly being TRBD1 (6 bases). This CDR3 is 11 amino acids long. Trimming removed 10 bases at V and 7 bases at J, with 11 bases between. CDR1 ENHRY and CDR2 SYGVKD come from the germline V gene. The CDR3: CATRQENTIYF. In DNA form, the CDR3 reads TGTGCCACTAGACAGGAGAACACCATATATTTT.

V usage is TRBV11-3 and J usage is TRBJ2-1; no clear D. From germline, CDR1 is SGHNT and CDR2 YENEEA. V was clipped by 5 bases and J by 6 bases, with 14 bases between them. CDR3 length: 14 residues. In nucleotides, the CDR3 is TGTGCCAGCAGCCCGGTCGGTAGAGGCAATGAGCAGTTCTTC. Translation: CASSPVGRGNEQFF.

The chain links TRBV6-1 to TRBJ2-7, with D perhaps matching TRBD2 (6 bases). There are 14 residues in the CDR3. From germline, CDR1 is MNHNS and CDR2 SASEGT. Trimming pared 2 bases from V and 4 bases from J, leaving 12 bases between. The CDR3 DNA reads TGTGCCAGCAGTGAATTGGCAGGGAGGTACGAGCAGTACTTC. Its translation: CASSELAGRYEQYF.

The chain joins TRBV5-1 to TRBJ2-1, with 8 bases identical to TRBD1. V lost 3 bases to trimming and J lost 5 bases; unmatched junction nucleotides: 4. The CDR3 covers 14 residues. Germline V gene lookup returns CDR1 SGHRS and CDR2 YFSETQ. CDR3 coding DNA: TGCGCCAGCAGCTATGGACAGGGCCACAATGAGCAGTTCTTC. Its protein product is CASSYGQGHNEQFF.

Regarding this clone: One junction end does not reproduce the germline sequence, and a read error may be involved. This chain connects TRBV7-9 to TRBJ2-5, with D tentatively TRBD2 (6 bases). CDR1 is SEHNR, CDR2 FQNEAQ, per germline (reference sequence). The CDR3 covers 15 residues. The CDR3 DNA sequence: TGTGCCAGCAGCTTCGGTCGGGGGACGCAAGAGATCCAGTACTTC. Translating gives CASSFGRGTQEIQYF. Drawing the rest from reference TRBV7-9 and TRBJ2-5, the complete variable domain is DTGVSQNPRHKITKRGQNVTFRCDPISEHNRLYWYRQTLGQGPEFLTYFQNEAQLEKSRLLSDRFSAERPKGSFSTLEIQRTEQGDSAMYLCASSFGRGTQEIQYFGPGTRLLVL.

A note on this clone: This same CDR3 is encoded by further DNA sequences in the sample. The gene calls are TRBV19 and TRBJ2-6; D remains ambiguous. CDR1 LNHDA and CDR2 SQIVND come from the germline V gene (reference sequence). V was cut by 2 bases and J by 4 bases, with 9 bases left in between. CDR3 size: 15 residues. Here the CDR3 reads CASSISGSGANVLTF. The DNA for the CDR3 is TGTGCCAGTAGTATATCCGGGTCCGGGGCCAACGTCCTGACTTTC.

This clone showed up just a few times. The J gene is TRBJ1-1, the V gene TRBV20-1, with 7 bases identical to TRBD1. The ends lost 6 bases at V and 8 bases at J; junction bases unmatched: 6. Germline V lookup: CDR1 DFQATT, CDR2 SNEGSKA (reference sequence). This CDR3 is built from 11 residues. This CDR3 is CSAEPDREAFF. DNA of the CDR3: TGCAGTGCAGAACCGGACAGGGAAGCTTTCTTT.

Here the CDR3 reads CASSLASGTGYYEQYF. The CDR3 bases are TGTGCCAGCAGCTTAGCCTCCGGGACAGGTTATTACGAGCAGTACTTC. The chain uses TRBV13 and TRBJ2-7; 8 bases agree with TRBD1. This CDR3 has 16 amino acids. From germline, CDR1 is PRHDT and CDR2 FYEKMQ (reference sequence). Trimming at V came to 1 base and at J to 4 bases, leaving 9 bases not matched to a gene.

This chain connects TRBV11-1 to TRBJ2-7; 7 nucleotides align to TRBD1. The CDR3 is 14 residues long. Unmatched junction bases numbered 5, after V lost 4 bases and J lost 2 bases. Germline V gene sequence: CDR1 SGHAT, CDR2 FQDESV (reference sequence). The CDR3 sequence: CASSSTGLAYEQYF. As DNA, the CDR3 is TGTGCCAGCAGCTCGACAGGGTTGGCCTACGAGCAGTACTTC.

The V call is TRBV14, the J call TRBJ1-1; perhaps TRBD1 as D (5 bases). V lost 1 base, J lost 4 bases, and 13 bases lay in between. The CDR3 is made up of 15 amino acids. The germline V gene has CDR1 SGHDN and CDR2 FVKESK. As DNA, the CDR3 is TGTGCCAGCAGCCAAGGGGGCGCCGGGAGCACTGAAGCTTTCTTT. Protein product: CASSQGGAGSTEAFF.

V gene TRBV7-9 combines with J gene TRBJ2-2, with 9 bases aligning to TRBD1. V was clipped by 5 bases and J by 3 bases; unmatched bases: 10. This CDR3 region has 17 residues. Germline V CDR1 and CDR2: SEHNR, FQNEAQ (reference sequence). The CDR3 region has the DNA TGTGCCAGCAGCGAGGAGAGACAGGGGGAGGACACCGGGGAGCTGTTTTTT. It translates to CASSEERQGEDTGELFF.

In this sample, this clone turned up a few times. V usage is TRBV11-2 and J usage is TRBJ2-5; the D is unclear. V was clipped by 5 bases and J by 9 bases, with 10 bases between them. The CDR3 covers 11 residues. Germline V CDR1 and CDR2: SGHAT, FQNNGV. The CDR3 spells CASSLHRAQYF. CDR3 nucleotides: TGTGCCAGCAGCCTGCACCGGGCCCAGTACTTC.

The chain has TRBV5-6 and TRBJ1-6; no reliable D call. Trimming left V 1 base short and J 5 bases short, with 10 bases between. The germline V gene encodes CDR1 SGHDT and CDR2 YYEEEE. CDR3 length: 15 amino acids. CDR3 in DNA: TGTGCCAGCAGCTTGTATAGGGATGATAATTCACCCCTCCACTTT. This sequence encodes CASSLYRDDNSPLHF.

This clone came up a few times. The chain uses TRBV9 and TRBJ1-5; D gene ambiguous. V lost 0 bases, J lost 4 bases, and 8 bases lay in between. Germline lookup yields CDR1 SGDLS and CDR2 YYNGEE. The CDR3 has 14 amino acids. The CDR3 here is CASSVGDVNQPQHF. CDR3 sequence (DNA): TGTGCCAGCAGCGTAGGGGATGTTAATCAGCCCCAGCATTTT.

The chain uses TRBV7-2 and TRBJ2-5; D remains ambiguous. The CDR3 has 11 residues. Per the germline V gene, CDR1 is SGHTA and CDR2 is FQGNSA. The V gene lost 5 bases and the J gene lost 7 bases, with 8 bases spanning the gap. The CDR3 DNA sequence: TGTGCCAGCAGCGCTTACGGGACCCAGTACTTC. It encodes CASSAYGTQYF. The whole variable domain, remainder taken from reference TRBV7-2 and TRBJ2-5, is GAGVSQSPSNKVTEKGKDVELRCDPISGHTALYWYRQSLGQGLEFLIYFQGNSAPDKSGLPSDRFSAERTGGSVSTLTIQRTQQEDSAVYLCASSAYGTQYFGPGTRLLVL.

The chain joins TRBV19 to TRBJ1-1; D is unclear. Germline assignment: CDR1 LNHDA and CDR2 SQIVND (reference sequence). The CDR3 is made up of 14 amino acids. Trimming pared 1 base from V and 5 bases from J, leaving 11 bases between. In DNA, the CDR3 is TGTGCCAGTAGTATAGGCCGGACTGGGACTGAAGCTTTCTTT. Its protein product is CASSIGRTGTEAFF.

The chain uses TRBV6-5 and TRBJ1-3, with D possibly TRBD1 on 6 matching bases. This CDR3 has 15 residues. The ends were cut back, 0 bases at V and 4 bases at J, with 10 bases in the middle. Germline-derived CDR1 and CDR2 are MNHEY and SVGAGI. CDR3 region: CASSYSWQGGNTIYF. The CDR3 bases are TGTGCCAGCAGTTACTCTTGGCAGGGGGGAAACACCATATATTTT.

The chain links TRBV9 to TRBJ2-6; no definite D call. The CDR3 consists of 13 residues. CDR1 SGDLS and CDR2 YYNGEE come from the germline V gene. V was shortened by 3 bases and J by 0 bases, with 1 base between the two germline ends. CDR3 residues: CASSASGANVLTF. The CDR3 DNA follows: TGTGCCAGCAGCGCCTCTGGGGCCAACGTCCTGACTTTC.

V usage is TRBV11-3 and J usage is TRBJ2-1, with TRBD1 matching over 9 bases. The CDR3 sequence is 16 residues long. Trimming at V came to 5 bases and at J to 7 bases, leaving 12 bases not matched to a gene. Germline V gives CDR1 SGHNT, CDR2 YENEEA. The CDR3 loop reads CASSPRQGDTRNEQFF. In DNA form, the CDR3 reads TGTGCCAGCAGCCCACGACAGGGGGATACACGAAATGAGCAGTTCTTC.

The J gene is TRBJ2-5, the V gene TRBV5-1, with D perhaps TRBD1 (6 bases). V was clipped by 3 bases and J by 1 base, with 13 bases between them. The CDR3 extends over 15 amino acids. CDR1 is SGHRS, CDR2 YFSETQ, per germline. The CDR3 bases are TGCGCCAGCAGCTCGACAGGCAGATTCCAAGAGACCCAGTACTTC. Amino acid sequence: CASSSTGRFQETQYF.

This clone has just a few counts. This rearrangement joins TRBV2 to TRBJ2-6, with 7 bases fitting TRBD1. V gave up 7 bases and J gave up 0 bases; unmatched junction bases: 6. CDR1 and CDR2 (germline): SNHLY, FYNNEI. This CDR3 region has 16 residues. The CDR3 here is CASTRDRSSGANVLTF. CDR3 DNA: TGTGCCAGCACCCGGGACAGAAGCTCTGGGGCCAACGTCCTGACTTTC. The variable domain in full, completed from reference TRBV2 and TRBJ2-6, reads EPEVTQTPSHQVTQMGQEVILRCVPISNHLYFYWYRQILGQKVEFLVSFYNNEISEKSEIFDDQFSVERPDGSNFTLKIRSTKLEDSAMYFCASTRDRSSGANVLTFGAGSRLTVL.

The chain links TRBV28 to TRBJ2-7, with D perhaps being TRBD1 or TRBD2 (5 bases each). The CDR3 is 15 residues long. From germline, CDR1 is MDHEN and CDR2 SYDVKM. V was pared by 4 bases and J by 1 base, with 14 bases between. CDR3 region: CASSSTGTESYEQYF. The CDR3 DNA reads as TGTGCCAGCAGTTCTACCGGGACCGAGTCCTACGAGCAGTACTTC.

V and J are TRBV5-1 and TRBJ2-5, with D unclear. The germline CDR1 and CDR2 sequences are SGHRS and YFSETQ. The CDR3 spans 13 residues. Trimming stripped 7 bases from V and 5 bases from J, with 15 bases between. The CDR3 spells CASPWASTETQYF. The DNA for the CDR3 is TGCGCCAGCCCCTGGGCATCGACGGAGACCCAGTACTTC.

V gene TRBV4-1 combines with J gene TRBJ2-2; D is unclear. Looked up from germline, CDR1 is MGHRA and CDR2 is YSYEKL. V dropped 1 base and J dropped 4 bases, with 10 bases sitting between them. The CDR3 totals 15 residues. The CDR3 bases are TGCGCCAGCAGCCAAGCCCCGATTGTCACCGGGGAGCTGTTTTTT. This codes for CASSQAPIVTGELFF.

The CDR3 coding sequence is TGTGCCAGCAGCGACAGGGGCCTTAGCAATCAGCCCCAGCATTTT. This sequence encodes CASSDRGLSNQPQHF. The V and J genes are TRBV2 and TRBJ1-5; 8 nucleotides align to TRBD1. Losses at the gene ends were 6 bases for V and 0 bases for J; bases not matched to a gene: 4. The CDR3 extends over 15 amino acids. Germline V gene data show CDR1 as SNHLY and CDR2 as FYNNEI.